This T cell receptor (beta chain) appears in the sequencing data of a study of OX40 agonist ivuxolimab in advanced cancers. Context from the whole study: The costimulatory receptor OX40 (CD134) was targeted by ivuxolimab, a fully human IgG2 agonistic monoclonal antibody. Intravenous ivuxolimab was administered to patients every 2 weeks at six dose levels: 0.01, 0.1, 0.3, 1.5, 3 and 10 mg/kg. Of the 50 to 55 dose-escalation patients, hepatocellular carcinoma was present in approximately 20, melanoma in around 15, renal cell carcinoma in 9 and head and neck cancer in 9. In the dose-escalation cohort, approximately 80% of patients were male, and the mean age was 60 years with a range of roughly 23 to 79. Prior anti-PD-1, anti-PD-L1 or anti-CTLA-4 therapy was permitted, and approximately 40% of dose-escalation patients had received checkpoint inhibitors. Three dose-escalation patients achieved partial responses, one with hepatocellular carcinoma and two with cutaneous melanoma. The point of sequencing TCRbeta in the periphery was to test whether ivuxolimab changed TCR sequence diversity and drove clonal T-cell expansion. The paper reports the monotherapy dose-escalation portion (N ≈ 50 patients) of the phase I ivuxolimab trial. Summary of the overall study and its limitations: Low levels of normalized T-cell clonal expansion were also shown by some nonresponding patients. In partial responders in the 0.1-3.0 mg/kg groups, normalized peripheral clonal expansion was found to be among the lowest, especially among CD8+ T cells. The antigen specificity of the clonally expanded peripheral T cells was not determined. On average, CD8+ T cells showed more expanded clones than CD4+ T cells after ivuxolimab. Clonal expansion of both CD4+ and CD8+ blood T cells was observed from baseline to week 6 at doses 0.1 to 3.0 mg/kg.

Genomic DNA was extracted from sorted cells for sequencing of the TCRbeta CDR3 region. The immunoSEQ Assay was used for sequencing of TCRbeta CDR3 regions. The source is immuneACCESS, and TCRdb retained only in-frame sequences with V and J called. Part of the clones is not carried over; for the studies checked, unresolved V genes explain less than half of this, and the remainder is unexplained. The sample includes some 99,000 clones, with around 90% observed a single time. The leading ten clones occupy about 0.5% of the sample. Patients with a history of autoimmune disease or receiving systemic immunosuppression were excluded from the trial. In every dose cohort, peripheral blood was drawn for TCR sequencing at baseline, cycle 4 day 1, and cycle 7 day 1. Samples were obtained from an open-label, multicenter, first-in-human phase I dose-escalation trial of ivuxolimab. The trial enrolled adults with locally advanced or metastatic head and neck squamous cell, hepatocellular, melanoma or renal cell carcinoma. Before TCR sequencing, CD4+ T cells and CD8+ T cells were sorted from peripheral blood as separate populations.

A note on this clone: The clone's antigen remains unknown. The sample holds no much larger clone one base away, and base qualities are not on file.

The germline V gene encodes CDR1 LNHNV and CDR2 YYDKDF (reference sequence). Trimming takes 0 bases off V and 4 bases off J; junction bases not matched to a gene: 8. CDR3 length: 17 amino acids, cysteine to phenylalanine. Of all the DNA, just the CDR3 is kept, 51 bases in frame from base 1. This TCR came from an adult with an advanced solid tumor such as melanoma, head and neck, liver or kidney cancer. The sequences come from CD4+ or CD8+ T cells sorted from blood, collected in a trial of the OX40 agonist ivuxolimab. The chain is made from TRBV15 and TRBJ2-3; 9 central nucleotides agree with TRBD2. The DNA reads as follows: TGTGCCACCAGCAGAGATTCTCTTAGCGGGGGCGCAGATACGCAGTATTTT. The translation is CATSRDSLSGGADTQYF.